One T cell receptor beta chain is described in this entry. The target antigen is unknown. This CDR3 region has 15 residues. V lost 7 bases and J lost 2, with 16 bases in between. Germline CDR1 reads SGHRS; CDR2 reads YFSETQ. The table came from immunoSEQ multiplex PCR; TCRdb's copy has only in-frame clones and leaves some out. The table lists roughly 15,000 clones, 82% of them singletons, with approximately 30% in the top ten. The sample comes from a study of lymphopenia after photon versus proton radiotherapy. Notes on the study in general: Oligoclonal CD8+ Temra expansion after nadir drove photon patients' diversity drop. Survival link was tested only in deceased patients; proton benefit remains a possibility. Under photons, naive T cells and diversity fell while effector/memory populations rose.

The sequence derives from a man over 45 with gastric cancer. This chain joins TRBV5-1 and TRBJ2-1; TRBD1 is a possible D gene (5 bases). This specimen was peripheral blood, taken from a patient treated with photon-based radiotherapy. The CDR3 reads CASSAQGNTYNEQFF. CDR3 sequence (DNA): TGCGCCAGCTCTGCCCAGGGAAATACCTACAATGAGCAGTTCTTC.